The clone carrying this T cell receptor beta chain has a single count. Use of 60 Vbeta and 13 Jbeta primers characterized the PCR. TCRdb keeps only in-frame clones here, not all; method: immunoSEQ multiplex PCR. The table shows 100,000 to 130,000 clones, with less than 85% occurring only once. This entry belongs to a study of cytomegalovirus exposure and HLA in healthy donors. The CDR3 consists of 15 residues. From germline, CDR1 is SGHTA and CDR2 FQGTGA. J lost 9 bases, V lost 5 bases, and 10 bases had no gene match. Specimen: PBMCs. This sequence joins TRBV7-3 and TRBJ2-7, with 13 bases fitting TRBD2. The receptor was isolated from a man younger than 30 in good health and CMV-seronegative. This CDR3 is CASSPTSGGGNVQYF. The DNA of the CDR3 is TGTGCCAGCAGCCCCACTAGCGGGGGGGGGAATGTGCAGTACTTC. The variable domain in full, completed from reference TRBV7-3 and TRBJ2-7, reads GAGVSQTPSNKVTEKGKYVELRCDPISGHTALYWYRQSLGQGPEFLIYFQGTGAADDSGLPNDRFFAVRPEGSVSTLKIQRTERGDSAVYLCASSPTSGGGNVQYFGPGTRLTVT.